The rows below give T cell receptor beta chains drawn from one sample of a study of CD8+ T cells in alopecia areata. Using immunoSEQ multiplex PCR, the repertoire was profiled, and TCRdb retains in-frame clones only, with some absent. The sample lists 170,000 or so clones, 50% to 60% occurring once. Sequencing used CD4+ T cells sorted from blood, obtained at week 0. These receptor sequences come from a human donor with alopecia areata. The CDR3 runs from the conserved cysteine through the conserved F or W. The D gene is left open where the match is weak. Size tells how often a clone was seen (once, few, many) or the class of an expanded clone, and some rows leave it out.

-	TRBV29-1	few	TRBJ2-5	CSVVRDTETQYF	TGCAGCGTTGTTCGGGACACTGAGACCCAGTACTTC
TRBD1	TRBV29-1	-	TRBJ1-1	CSVPGGKYHTEAFF	TGCAGCGTTCCAGGGGGCAAGTATCATACTGAAGCTTTCTTT
TRBD1	TRBV4-2	-	TRBJ2-5	CASSQGGTGEGTQYF	TGTGCCAGCAGCCAAGGGGGGACAGGGGAAGGGACCCAGTACTTC
-	TRBV30	-	TRBJ1-3	CAWSPGAGNTIYF	TGTGCCTGGAGCCCAGGGGCTGGAAACACCATATATTTT
-	TRBV29-1	-	TRBJ1-5	CSVAQGRGNQPQHF	TGCAGCGTTGCACAGGGTCGGGGCAATCAGCCCCAGCATTTT
-	TRBV11-3	-	TRBJ1-4	CASSFEGTGEKLFF	TGTGCCAGCAGCTTCGAGGGGACGGGTGAAAAACTGTTTTTT
-	TRBV29-1	-	TRBJ2-3	CSVVSIGIYTDTQYF	TGCAGCGTTGTCTCTATCGGGATATACACAGATACGCAGTATTTT
-	TRBV29-1	-	TRBJ1-4	CSGEGSRNEKLFF	TGCAGCGGGGAAGGGAGCCGAAATGAAAAACTGTTTTTT
-	TRBV29-1	-	TRBJ2-5	CSVEDRGAVETQYF	TGCAGCGTTGAAGATCGGGGGGCCGTAGAGACCCAGTACTTC
-	TRBV7-9	-	TRBJ2-7	CASSLGRSYEQYF	TGTGCCAGCAGCTTGGGGCGCTCCTACGAGCAGTACTTC
-	TRBV5-1	-	TRBJ2-5	CASSGQTGGQETQYF	TGCGCCAGCAGCGGCCAAACCGGGGGCCAAGAGACCCAGTACTTC
TRBD1	TRBV19	-	TRBJ1-2	CASSIQGADYGYTF	TGTGCCAGTAGTATACAGGGGGCCGACTATGGCTACACCTTC
-	TRBV29-1	few	TRBJ2-3	CSVVLDFQPGTDTQYF	TGCAGCGTTGTGTTGGACTTTCAGCCAGGCACAGATACGCAGTATTTT
-	TRBV5-1	-	TRBJ1-6	CASSRDVGSPLHF	TGCGCCAGCAGCCGGGATGTGGGGAGCCCCCTCCACTTT
-	TRBV25-1	-	TRBJ2-3	CASSAGYDTDTQYF	TGTGCCAGCAGTGCAGGGTATGACACAGATACGCAGTATTTT
-	TRBV27	-	TRBJ1-5	CASKDWVGSNQPQHF	TGTGCCAGCAAGGATTGGGTTGGTAGCAATCAGCCCCAGCATTTT
-	TRBV4-2	-	TRBJ2-5	CASSQDGGKETQYF	TGTGCCAGCAGCCAAGATGGGGGTAAAGAGACCCAGTACTTC
TRBD1	TRBV4-2	-	TRBJ1-5	CASSQDLQGVGQPQHF	TGTGCCAGCAGCCAAGATTTGCAGGGGGTGGGTCAGCCCCAGCATTTT
-	TRBV30	-	TRBJ2-7	CAWSVRGNYEQYF	TGTGCCTGGAGTGTACGGGGCAACTACGAGCAGTACTTC
TRBD1	TRBV15	once	TRBJ1-2	CATSRDNRGNYGYTF	TGTGCCACCAGCAGAGATAACAGGGGCAACTATGGCTACACCTTC
-	TRBV11-2	-	TRBJ2-5	CASSLWGSETQYF	TGTGCCAGCAGCTTATGGGGTTCGGAGACCCAGTACTTC
-	TRBV4-2	once	TRBJ2-1	CASSGMGEQFF	TGTGCCAGCAGCGGAATGGGGGAGCAGTTCTTC
TRBD2	TRBV10-3	-	TRBJ2-5	CAISGLAGGNQETQYF	TGTGCCATCAGTGGACTAGCGGGGGGAAACCAAGAGACCCAGTACTTC
TRBD1	TRBV30	few	TRBJ2-1	CAWSVFFGGQGSNEQFF	TGTGCCTGGAGTGTTTTCTTCGGAGGACAGGGGAGCAATGAGCAGTTCTTC
-	TRBV10-2	-	TRBJ1-1	CASLREMNTEAFF	TGCGCCAGCCTCAGGGAAATGAACACTGAAGCTTTCTTT
-	TRBV10-3	-	TRBJ2-1	CATTGYNEQFF	TGTGCCACCACAGGGTACAATGAGCAGTTCTTC
TRBD1	TRBV29-1	-	TRBJ2-5	CSVVWGQAQETQYF	TGCAGCGTTGTTTGGGGACAGGCCCAAGAGACCCAGTACTTC
-	TRBV13	-	TRBJ2-5	CASSLGLARGETQYF	TGTGCCAGCAGCTTAGGCCTAGCGAGAGGGGAGACCCAGTACTTC
TRBD1	TRBV30	-	TRBJ2-5	CAWSPLQGAGETQYF	TGTGCCTGGAGTCCCCTACAGGGGGCAGGAGAGACCCAGTACTTC
-	TRBV29-1	-	TRBJ1-5	CSVVAGHGNQPQHF	TGCAGCGTTGTGGCTGGGCATGGCAATCAGCCCCAGCATTTT
-	TRBV6-5	few	TRBJ1-4	CASKTEGRDEKLFF	TGTGCCAGCAAAACCGAGGGGCGGGATGAAAAACTGTTTTTT
TRBD1	TRBV6-6	-	TRBJ1-1	CASKTQGENTEAFF	TGTGCCAGCAAGACACAGGGGGAGAACACTGAAGCTTTCTTT
-	TRBV25-1	-	TRBJ1-6	CASSGMGGGANSPLHF	TGTGCCAGCAGTGGAATGGGGGGGGGAGCCAATTCACCCCTCCACTTT
-	TRBV6-5	-	TRBJ1-1	CASSYSGGAVAFF	TGTGCCAGCAGTTACTCAGGAGGTGCCGTGGCTTTCTTT
TRBD2	TRBV4-2	-	TRBJ2-5	CASSQDITLAGDQETQYF	TGTGCCAGCAGCCAAGATATCACGCTAGCGGGCGACCAAGAGACCCAGTACTTC
-	TRBV5-1	-	TRBJ2-7	CASSITGPPISYEQYF	TGCGCCAGCAGCATCACCGGGCCACCAATCTCCTACGAGCAGTACTTC
-	TRBV15	-	TRBJ2-3	CATSGGLGRGTDTQYF	TGTGCCACCAGCGGGGGGTTAGGCAGGGGCACAGATACGCAGTATTTT
-	TRBV6-1	-	TRBJ1-4	CASVARRQSSEKLFF	TGTGCCAGCGTAGCAAGGAGACAGTCGAGCGAAAAACTGTTTTTT
-	TRBV7-9	-	TRBJ1-1	CASSPYEGLNTEAFF	TGTGCCAGCAGCCCGTACGAGGGGCTCAACACTGAAGCTTTCTTT